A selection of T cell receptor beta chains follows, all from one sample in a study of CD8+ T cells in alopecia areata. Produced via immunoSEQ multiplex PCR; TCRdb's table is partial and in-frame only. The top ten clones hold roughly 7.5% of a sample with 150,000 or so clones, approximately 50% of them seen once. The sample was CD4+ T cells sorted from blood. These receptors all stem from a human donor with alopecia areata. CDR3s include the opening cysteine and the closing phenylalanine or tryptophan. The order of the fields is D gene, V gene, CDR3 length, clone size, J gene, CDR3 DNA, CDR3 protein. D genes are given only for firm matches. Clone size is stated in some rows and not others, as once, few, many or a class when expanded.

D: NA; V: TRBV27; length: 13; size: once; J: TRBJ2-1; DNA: TGTGCCAGCAGTCTCGACAGACCCAATGAGCAGTTCTTC; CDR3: CASSLDRPNEQFF
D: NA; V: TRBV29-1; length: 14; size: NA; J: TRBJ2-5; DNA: TGCAGCGTTGAAGGCTTCAGCAACCAAGAGACCCAGTACTTC; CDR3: CSVEGFSNQETQYF
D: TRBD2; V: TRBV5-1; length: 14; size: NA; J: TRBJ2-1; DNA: TGCGCCAGCAGTACTAGCGGGACACGCGATGAGCAGTTCTTC; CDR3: CASSTSGTRDEQFF
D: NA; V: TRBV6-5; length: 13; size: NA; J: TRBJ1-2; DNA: TGTGCCAGCGCCCCAGGAGGATGGCTTATCCCCACCTTC; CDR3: CASAPGGWLIPTF
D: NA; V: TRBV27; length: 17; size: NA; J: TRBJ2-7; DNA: TGTGCCAGCAGTGGATTGGCCCGCCTCTCCGCCCCCTACGAGCAGTACTTC; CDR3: CASSGLARLSAPYEQYF
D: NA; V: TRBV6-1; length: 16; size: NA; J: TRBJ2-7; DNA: TGTGCCAGCGGCGAAGGTTCGGTAGCGGACACCTACGAGCAGTACTTC; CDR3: CASGEGSVADTYEQYF
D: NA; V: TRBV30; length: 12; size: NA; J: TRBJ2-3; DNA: TGTGCCTGGAGTGCCCGCACAGATACGCAGTATTTT; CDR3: CAWSARTDTQYF
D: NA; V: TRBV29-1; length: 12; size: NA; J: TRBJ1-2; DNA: TGCAGCGTTGGGACATCCCTCTATGGCTACACCTTC; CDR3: CSVGTSLYGYTF
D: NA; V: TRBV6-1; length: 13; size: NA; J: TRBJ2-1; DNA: TGTGCCAGCGCGTCTTGGACCGTCAATGAGCAGTTCTTC; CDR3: CASASWTVNEQFF
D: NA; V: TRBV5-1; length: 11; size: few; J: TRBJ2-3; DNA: TGCGCCAGCAGTTTCACAGATACGCAGTATTTT; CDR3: CASSFTDTQYF
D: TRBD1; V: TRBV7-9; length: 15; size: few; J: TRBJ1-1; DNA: TGTGCCAGCAGCTTAGATGGGGACAGGGCCACTGAAGCTTTCTTT; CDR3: CASSLDGDRATEAFF
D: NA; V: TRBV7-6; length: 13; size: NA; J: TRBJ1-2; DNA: TGTGCCAGCAGCTTACAAGGGGGGTATGGCTACACCTTC; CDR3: CASSLQGGYGYTF
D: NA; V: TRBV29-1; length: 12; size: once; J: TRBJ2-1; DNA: TGCAGCGTTGACCTACAGGGCTATGAGCAGTTCTTC; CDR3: CSVDLQGYEQFF
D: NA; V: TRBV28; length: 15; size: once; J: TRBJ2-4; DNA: TGTGCCAGCGAGGCATCTATTCTAGCCAAAAACATTCAGTACTTC; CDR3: CASEASILAKNIQYF
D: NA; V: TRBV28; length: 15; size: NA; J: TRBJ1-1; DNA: TGTGCCAGCAGTTTTCTCCAGGGAAGACGTACTGAAGCTTTCTTT; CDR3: CASSFLQGRRTEAFF
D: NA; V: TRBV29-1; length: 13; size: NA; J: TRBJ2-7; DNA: TGCAGCGTTGAAGACGGGAGATCCTACGAGCAGTACTTC; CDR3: CSVEDGRSYEQYF
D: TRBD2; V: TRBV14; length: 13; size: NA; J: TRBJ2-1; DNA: TGTGCCAGCAGTTTACTAGCGGGAGGTAGCCAGTTCTTC; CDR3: CASSLLAGGSQFF
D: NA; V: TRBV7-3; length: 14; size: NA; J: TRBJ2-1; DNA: TGTGCCAGCAGCCCCATCTCCCTGCTCCGTGAGCAGTTCTTC; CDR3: CASSPISLLREQFF
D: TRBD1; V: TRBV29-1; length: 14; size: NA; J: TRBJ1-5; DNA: TGCAGCGCCTGGGACAGGGAGAGCAATCAGCCCCAGCATTTT; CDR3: CSAWDRESNQPQHF
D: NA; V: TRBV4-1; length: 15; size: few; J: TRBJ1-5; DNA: TGCGCCAGCAGCCAAGAACGAGACAGCGCTCAGCCCCAGCATTTT; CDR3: CASSQERDSAQPQHF
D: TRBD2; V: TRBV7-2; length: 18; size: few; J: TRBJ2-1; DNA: TGTGCCAGCAGCCCACTGGGGGGACTAGCGGGAGGGCCGGATGAGCAGTTCTTC; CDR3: CASSPLGGLAGGPDEQFF
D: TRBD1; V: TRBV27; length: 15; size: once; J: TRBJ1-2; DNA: TGTGCCAGCAGTTTATCGCGGGACAGGGGGCTTGGCTACACCTTC; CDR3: CASSLSRDRGLGYTF
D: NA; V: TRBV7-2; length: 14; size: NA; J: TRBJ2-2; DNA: TGTGCCAGCAGCCCCCAGGCGAACACCGGGGAGCTGTTTTTT; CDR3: CASSPQANTGELFF
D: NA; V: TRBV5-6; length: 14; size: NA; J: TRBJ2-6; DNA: TGTGCCAGCAGCTTTACCGCCGAGGCCAACGTCCTGACTTTC; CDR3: CASSFTAEANVLTF
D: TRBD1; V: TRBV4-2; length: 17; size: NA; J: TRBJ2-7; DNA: TGTGCCAGCAGTCGCACCCCAACAGGGGGGCCGCCCTACGAGCAGTACTTC; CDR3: CASSRTPTGGPPYEQYF